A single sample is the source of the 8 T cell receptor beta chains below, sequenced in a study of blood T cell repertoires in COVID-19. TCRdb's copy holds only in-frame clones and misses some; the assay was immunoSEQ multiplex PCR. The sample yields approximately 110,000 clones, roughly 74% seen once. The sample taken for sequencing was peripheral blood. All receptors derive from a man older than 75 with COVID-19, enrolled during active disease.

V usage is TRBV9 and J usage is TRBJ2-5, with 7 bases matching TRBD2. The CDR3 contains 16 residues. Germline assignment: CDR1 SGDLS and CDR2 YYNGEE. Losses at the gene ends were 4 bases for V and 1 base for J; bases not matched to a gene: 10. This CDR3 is CASSLRREAIQETQYF. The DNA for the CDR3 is TGTGCCAGCAGCTTACGACGGGAGGCTATCCAAGAGACCCAGTACTTC.

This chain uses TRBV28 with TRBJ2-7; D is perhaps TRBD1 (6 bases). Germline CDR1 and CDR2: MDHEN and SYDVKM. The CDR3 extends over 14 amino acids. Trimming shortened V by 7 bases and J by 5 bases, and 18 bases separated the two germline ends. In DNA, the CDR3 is TGTGCCAGCACCCCAGCACAGGGAAATAACGAGCAGTACTTC. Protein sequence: CASTPAQGNNEQYF.

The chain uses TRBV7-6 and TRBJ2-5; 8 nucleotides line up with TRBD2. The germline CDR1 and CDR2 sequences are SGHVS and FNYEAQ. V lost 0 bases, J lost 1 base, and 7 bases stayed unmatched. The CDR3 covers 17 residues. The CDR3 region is CASSLAPTSVFQETQYF. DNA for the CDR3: TGTGCCAGCAGCTTAGCGCCGACTAGCGTATTCCAAGAGACCCAGTACTTC.

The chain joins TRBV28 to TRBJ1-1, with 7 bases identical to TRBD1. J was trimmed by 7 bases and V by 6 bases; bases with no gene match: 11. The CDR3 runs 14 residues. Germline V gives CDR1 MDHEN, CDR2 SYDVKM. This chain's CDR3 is CASRQGQPSNEAFF. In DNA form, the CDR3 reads TGTGCCAGCAGACAGGGACAGCCCTCAAATGAAGCTTTCTTT.

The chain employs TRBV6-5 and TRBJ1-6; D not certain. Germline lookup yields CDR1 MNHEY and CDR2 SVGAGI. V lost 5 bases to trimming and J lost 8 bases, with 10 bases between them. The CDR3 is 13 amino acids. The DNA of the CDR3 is TGTGCCAGCAGTACACACAGAGATTCACCCCTCCACTTT. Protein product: CASSTHRDSPLHF.

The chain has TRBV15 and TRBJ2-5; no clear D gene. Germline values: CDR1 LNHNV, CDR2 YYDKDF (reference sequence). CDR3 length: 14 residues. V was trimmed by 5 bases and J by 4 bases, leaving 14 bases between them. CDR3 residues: CATSSSQTGETQYF. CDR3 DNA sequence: TGTGCCACCAGCTCTTCACAAACGGGAGAGACCCAGTACTTC.

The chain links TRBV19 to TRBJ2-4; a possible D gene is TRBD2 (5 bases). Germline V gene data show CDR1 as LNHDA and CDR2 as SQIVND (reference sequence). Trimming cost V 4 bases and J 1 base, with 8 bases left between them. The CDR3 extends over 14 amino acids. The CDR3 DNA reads TGTGCCAGTAGTACCGGGGATGCCAAAAACATTCAGTACTTC. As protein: CASSTGDAKNIQYF.

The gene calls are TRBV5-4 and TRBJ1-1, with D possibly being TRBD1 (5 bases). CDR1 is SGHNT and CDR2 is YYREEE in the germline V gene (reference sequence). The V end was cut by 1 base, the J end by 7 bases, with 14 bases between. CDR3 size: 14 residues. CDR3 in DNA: TGTGCCAGCAGCTTGATCCAGGGAGGAAATGAAGCTTTCTTT. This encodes CASSLIQGGNEAFF.